These 13 T cell receptor beta chains originate from one sample sequenced in a study of regulatory T cells in long-lasting Graves disease. Time point here: persistent/refractory GD, antithyroid drugs over 5 years with positive TRAb. PBMC RNA served as the TCR library source. Construction of TCR beta libraries relied on iRepertoire HTBI primers and on Arm-PCR targeting CDR3 regions. TCRdb re-derived calls from the multiplex PCR reads in MiXCR, one entry per CDR3 protein. The sample shows 400,000 to 500,000 distinct CDR3 sequences, around 21% of them seen only once. This material consisted of peripheral blood mononuclear cells (PBMCs), taken when the disease was refractory, from a patient treated with antithyroid drugs. The receptors originated from a female donor with Graves disease.

J is TRBJ2-7 and V is TRBV19, with 7 bases matching TRBD2. With 1 base clipped from V and 5 bases from J, the junction kept 11 bases outside the gene matches. This CDR3 has 16 amino acids. Per the germline V gene, CDR1 is LNHDA and CDR2 is SQIVND (reference sequence). CDR3 sequence: CASSIGGGGSLDEQYF. The CDR3 region has the DNA TGTGCCAGTAGTATAGGCGGCGGCGGGAGTTTAGACGAGCAGTACTTC.

To note about this clonotype: One end of the junction does not line up with germline, which may come from a read error. This chain uses TRBV11-1 with TRBJ2-2; 10 bases line up with TRBD2. CDR1 and CDR2 from the germline V gene are SGHAT and FQDESV (reference sequence). This CDR3 is built from 16 residues. CDR3 amino acids: CASSQDGLAGAGELFF. The CDR3 DNA sequence: TGCGCCAGCAGCCAAGATGGCCTAGCGGGAGCCGGGGAGCTGTTTTTT.

V and J are TRBV7-3 and TRBJ1-1, with unresolved D. Germline V CDR1 and CDR2: SGHTA, FQGTGA. V was shortened by 6 bases and J by 1 base, with 9 bases between the two germline ends. There are 13 residues in the CDR3. CDR3 protein: CASSRTRNTEAFF. The DNA for the CDR3 is TGTGCCAGCAGTCGAACACGGAACACTGAAGCTTTCTTT.

The sample holds many counts of this clonotype. The chain carries TRBV12-3 or TRBV12-4 and TRBJ1-6; 9 bases fit TRBD1. This CDR3 contains 15 residues. V gave up 2 bases and J gave up 6 bases; unmatched junction bases: 2. The DNA of the CDR3 is TGTGCCAGCAGTTTACTGGGACAGGGTAATTCACCCCTCCACTTT. It yields the protein CASSLLGQGNSPLHF.

This clonotype was seen a few times. The V gene is TRBV15, the J gene TRBJ2-7; D might be TRBD2 (6 bases). Trimming cost V 5 bases and J 0 bases, with 14 bases left between them. Germline CDR1 LNHNV, CDR2 YYDKDF (reference sequence). The CDR3 extends over 15 amino acids. CDR3 in amino acids: CATSGFWEVSYEQYF. The DNA of the CDR3 is TGTGCCACCAGCGGATTTTGGGAGGTCTCCTACGAGCAGTACTTC.

This clonotype was seen only a few times. The V call is TRBV5-1, the J call TRBJ1-1; TRBD1 might be the D (6 bases). This CDR3 is built from 14 residues. Looked up from germline, CDR1 is SGHRS and CDR2 is YFSETQ. V lost 0 bases, J lost 2 bases, and 8 bases lay in between. The chain's CDR3 is CASSLVGANTEAFF. CDR3 nucleotide sequence: TGCGCCAGCAGCTTGGTGGGGGCTAACACTGAAGCTTTCTTT.

This clonotype was seen ten or more times. This chain joins TRBV20-1 and TRBJ1-2; no firm D call. The germline V gene has CDR1 DFQATT and CDR2 SNEGSKA (reference sequence). The CDR3 consists of 12 residues. This chain's CDR3 is CTITEVGYGYTF. CDR3 in DNA: TGCACCATAACCGAAGTTGGCTATGGCTACACCTTC.

The chain joins TRBV7-8 to TRBJ1-5, with TRBD1 as a possible D gene (5 bases). The germline V gene has CDR1 SGHVS and CDR2 FQNEAQ. V was pared by 5 bases and J by 4 bases, with 15 bases between. The CDR3 has 15 residues. CDR3: CASSQTGPSNQPQHF. The CDR3 nucleotides are TGTGCCAGCAGCCAAACGGGACCTTCGAATCAGCCCCAGCATTTT. Together with reference TRBV7-8 and TRBJ1-5, the CDR3 gives the full variable domain: GAGVSQSPRYKVAKRGQDVALRCDPISGHVSLFWYQQALGQGPEFLTYFQNEAQLDKSGLPSDRFFAERPEGSVSTLKIQRTQQEDSAVYLCASSQTGPSNQPQHFGDGTRLSIL.

This clonotype was seen only a few times. The V gene is TRBV6-1, the J gene TRBJ2-7; D gene ambiguous. V was clipped by 6 bases and J by 3 bases, with 12 bases between them. The CDR3 spans 13 residues. In germline, CDR1 is MNHNS, CDR2 SASEGT. The DNA for the CDR3 is TGTGCCAGCAGACCCCTGCCCCTCTACGAGCAGTACTTC. It specifies CASRPLPLYEQYF.

The table lists this clonotype with many counts. V and J are TRBV10-3 and TRBJ2-5, with a tentative D call TRBD2 (5 bases). The CDR3 runs 16 residues. Germline assignment: CDR1 ENHRY and CDR2 SYGVKD. The CDR3 bases are TGTGCAACTACCCCTCACGTCGGGAAATCTCAAGAGACCCAGTACTTC. Translation: CATTPHVGKSQETQYF.

This clonotype was seen repeatedly, ten times or more. The rearrangement links TRBV5-1 to TRBJ2-5; possibly TRBD1 for D (5 bases). Trimming removed 6 bases from V and 4 bases from J, with 13 bases in between. The CDR3 is 13 amino acids. The germline V gene has CDR1 SGHRS and CDR2 YFSETQ. The CDR3 region has the DNA TGCGCCAGCACCTGGGGCAGGGCAGAGACCCAGTACTTC. It codes for CASTWGRAETQYF.

This clonotype was detected ten times or more. The chain has TRBV29-1 and TRBJ1-4; 8 bases fit TRBD1. Germline V gene data show CDR1 as SQVTM and CDR2 as ANQGSEA. V shed 6 bases, J shed 4 bases, and the junction held 4 bases outside the gene matches. CDR3 size: 13 residues. CDR3 bases: TGCAGCGTGCGGGACAGGAATAATGAAAAACTGTTTTTT. Encoded protein: CSVRDRNNEKLFF.

This clonotype appeared a few times. The gene calls are TRBV19 and TRBJ1-1; D possibly corresponds to TRBD1 (5 bases). CDR1 is LNHDA and CDR2 is SQIVND in the germline V gene (reference sequence). This CDR3 is built from 14 residues. The V and J ends lost 3 bases and 5 bases respectively, with 13 bases between them. The CDR3 reads CASSMTGEGTEAFF. The CDR3 DNA sequence: TGTGCCAGTAGTATGACGGGGGAAGGGACTGAAGCTTTCTTT.